The clone carrying this TCR beta chain has just one count. This CDR3 is built from 13 residues. Germline CDR1 reads SEHNR; CDR2 reads FQNEAQ (reference sequence). Trimming cost V 6 bases and J 0 bases, with 6 bases left between them. This entry belongs to a study of blood T cell repertoires in COVID-19. Whole-study context: T cells, B-cell-depleted T cells, or PBMCs supplied cDNA or gDNA.

Some clones are missing from TCRdb's copy, which holds only in-frame ones; the method was immunoSEQ multiplex PCR. The sample includes tens of thousands of clones, about four fifths of them seen just once. The V gene is TRBV7-9, the J gene TRBJ1-5; D gene uncertain. The specimen sequenced was peripheral blood. This sequence was found in an elderly man with acute or convalescent COVID-19. CDR3 in DNA: TGTGCCAGCAGTTTTAATAGCAATCAGCCCCAGCATTTT. Translated, it gives CASSFNSNQPQHF. The whole variable domain, remainder taken from reference TRBV7-9 and TRBJ1-5, is DTGVSQNPRHKITKRGQNVTFRCDPISEHNRLYWYRQTLGQGPEFLTYFQNEAQLEKSRLLSDRFSAERPKGSFSTLEIQRTEQGDSAMYLCASSFNSNQPQHFGDGTRLSIL.